This is a list of T cell receptor beta chains from one sample in a study of molecular identifiers for immune sequencing clone quantification. TCRdb itself ran the PCR reads through MiXCR, one entry per CDR3 protein. This sample has 45,000 to 60,000 distinct CDR3 sequences, with roughly a third found just once. The sequenced material came from naive CD8+ T cells from blood, with Jurkat cell RNA spiked in. The source of these receptors is a human donor in good health. Some libraries in this study had Jurkat cell RNA spiked in. Both conserved end residues are part of each CDR3. The D gene is left open where the match is weak. Size values are once, few and many counts, or a class for expanded clones, and some rows have none.

D gene: TRBD1; J gene: TRBJ2-2; V gene: TRBV7-8; clone size: many; CDR3 protein: CASSFYSGTGRRTGELFF; CDR3 DNA: TGTGCCAGCAGCTTTTATTCCGGGACAGGCCGGCGCACCGGGGAGCTGTTTTTT
D gene: -; J gene: TRBJ1-5; V gene: TRBV27; clone size: few; CDR3 protein: CASSFTAGTYSNQPQHF; CDR3 DNA: TGTGCCAGCAGTTTCACGGCAGGCACGTATAGCAATCAGCCCCAGCATTTT
D gene: -; J gene: TRBJ1-5; V gene: TRBV28; clone size: many; CDR3 protein: CASTTLVGQINQPQHF; CDR3 DNA: TGTGCCAGCACTACATTGGTAGGCCAGATCAATCAGCCCCAGCATTTT
D gene: TRBD2; J gene: TRBJ2-7; V gene: TRBV27; clone size: -; CDR3 protein: CASSGGVGYEQYF; CDR3 DNA: TGTGCCAGCAGTGGGGGGGTAGGGTACGAGCAGTACTTC
D gene: -; J gene: TRBJ2-7; V gene: TRBV24-1; clone size: few; CDR3 protein: CATSDLRQLQLLCEQYF; CDR3 DNA: TGTGCCACCAGTGATTTGCGGCAGTTACAACTCCTTTGCGAGCAGTACTTC
D gene: -; J gene: TRBJ1-1; V gene: TRBV19; clone size: many; CDR3 protein: CASSRHFLMNTEAFF; CDR3 DNA: TGTGCCAGTAGTAGGCATTTCCTCATGAACACTGAAGCTTTCTTT
D gene: -; J gene: TRBJ1-1; V gene: TRBV6-2/TRBV6-3; clone size: few; CDR3 protein: CASSHTRTGSTEAFF; CDR3 DNA: TGTGCCAGCAGCCACACCCGGACTGGGAGCACTGAAGCTTTCTTT
D gene: -; J gene: TRBJ2-3; V gene: TRBV4-3; clone size: many; CDR3 protein: CASSQDRMTDTQYF; CDR3 DNA: TGCGCCAGCAGCCAAGATCGTATGACAGATACGCAGTATTTT
D gene: -; J gene: TRBJ2-7; V gene: TRBV4-2; clone size: -; CDR3 protein: CASSPIVGEPSYEQYF; CDR3 DNA: TGTGCCAGCAGCCCGATCGTGGGGGAACCCAGCTACGAGCAGTACTTC
D gene: TRBD1; J gene: TRBJ2-2; V gene: TRBV9; clone size: -; CDR3 protein: CASSVARDRRGNTGELFF; CDR3 DNA: TGTGCCAGCAGCGTAGCAAGGGACAGGAGAGGGAACACCGGGGAGCTGTTTTTT
D gene: TRBD1; J gene: TRBJ1-4; V gene: TRBV12-3/TRBV12-4; clone size: -; CDR3 protein: CASSPRGTQNEKLFF; CDR3 DNA: TGTGCCAGCAGCCCCAGGGGGACCCAGAATGAAAAACTGTTTTTT
D gene: TRBD2; J gene: TRBJ2-2; V gene: TRBV4-2; clone size: once; CDR3 protein: CASSQELASGYGELFF; CDR3 DNA: TGTGCCAGCAGCCAAGAGTTGGCTAGCGGGTACGGGGAGCTGTTTTTT
D gene: TRBD1; J gene: TRBJ2-7; V gene: TRBV6-6; clone size: once; CDR3 protein: CASSIDRVCPLEQYF; CDR3 DNA: TGTGCCAGCAGCATAGACAGGGTTTGCCCTCTCGAGCAGTACTTC
D gene: -; J gene: TRBJ2-7; V gene: TRBV10-3; clone size: -; CDR3 protein: CAITGDSSSYEQYF; CDR3 DNA: TGTGCCATCACTGGAGACTCCAGCTCCTACGAGCAGTACTTC
D gene: -; J gene: TRBJ2-5; V gene: TRBV6-5; clone size: -; CDR3 protein: CASSYGGGQETQYF; CDR3 DNA: TGTGCCAGCAGTTACGGGGGTGGTCAAGAGACCCAGTACTTC
D gene: -; J gene: TRBJ2-7; V gene: TRBV28; clone size: many; CDR3 protein: CASSFKPSYEQYF; CDR3 DNA: TGTGCCAGCAGTTTTAAGCCCTCCTACGAGCAGTACTTC
D gene: TRBD2; J gene: TRBJ2-3; V gene: TRBV7-9; clone size: few; CDR3 protein: CASSSPTSTNTDTQYF; CDR3 DNA: TGTGCCAGCAGCTCTCCGACTAGCACTAACACAGATACGCAGTATTTT
D gene: -; J gene: TRBJ2-7; V gene: TRBV28; clone size: many; CDR3 protein: CASSSGTSYEQYF; CDR3 DNA: TGTGCCAGCAGTTCCGGAACTAGCTACGAGCAGTACTTC
D gene: -; J gene: TRBJ2-5; V gene: TRBV6-2/TRBV6-3; clone size: -; CDR3 protein: CASSYTEEPQYF; CDR3 DNA: TGTGCCAGCAGTTACACAGAAGAGCCCCAGTACTTC
D gene: TRBD1; J gene: TRBJ2-7; V gene: TRBV7-6; clone size: many; CDR3 protein: CASSSGTGTYEQYF; CDR3 DNA: TGTGCCAGCAGCTCCGGGACAGGGACTTACGAGCAGTACTTC
D gene: TRBD1; J gene: TRBJ2-1; V gene: TRBV4-3; clone size: -; CDR3 protein: CTSSQTGETTYNEQFF; CDR3 DNA: TGCACCAGCAGCCAAACAGGGGAAACAACATACAATGAGCAGTTCTTC
D gene: TRBD2; J gene: TRBJ2-3; V gene: TRBV12-3/TRBV12-4; clone size: many; CDR3 protein: CASSFIAGRTDTQYF; CDR3 DNA: TGTGCCAGCAGTTTCATAGCGGGCCGCACAGATACGCAGTATTTT
D gene: -; J gene: TRBJ2-1; V gene: TRBV4-2; clone size: few; CDR3 protein: CASSQDSRGDEQFF; CDR3 DNA: TGTGCCAGCAGCCAAGATTCAAGGGGTGATGAGCAGTTCTTC
D gene: -; J gene: TRBJ2-1; V gene: TRBV2; clone size: -; CDR3 protein: CASRPSETVQGYNEQFF; CDR3 DNA: TGTGCCAGCAGGCCCAGCGAGACAGTTCAAGGCTACAATGAGCAGTTCTTC
D gene: -; J gene: TRBJ2-2; V gene: TRBV13; clone size: -; CDR3 protein: CASSLSVTGVLFF; CDR3 DNA: TGTGCCAGCAGCTTAAGTGTGACCGGGGTGCTGTTTTTT
D gene: TRBD2; J gene: TRBJ2-2; V gene: TRBV20-1; clone size: few; CDR3 protein: CSARDGGSTGELFF; CDR3 DNA: TGCAGTGCTAGGGACGGGGGGAGCACCGGGGAGCTGTTTTTT
D gene: -; J gene: TRBJ2-1; V gene: TRBV12-3/TRBV12-4; clone size: many; CDR3 protein: CASSSGPLNEQFF; CDR3 DNA: TGTGCCAGCAGTTCAGGGCCTCTCAATGAGCAGTTCTTC
D gene: -; J gene: TRBJ2-5; V gene: TRBV4-1; clone size: -; CDR3 protein: CASSQDRGNQESQYF; CDR3 DNA: TGCGCCAGCAGCCAAGACAGGGGCAACCAAGAGTCCCAGTACTTC
D gene: -; J gene: TRBJ1-1; V gene: TRBV29-1; clone size: few; CDR3 protein: CSVQRVYTEAFF; CDR3 DNA: TGCAGCGTACAAAGGGTGTACACTGAAGCTTTCTTT
D gene: -; J gene: TRBJ2-6; V gene: TRBV25-1; clone size: many; CDR3 protein: CASSEFGSGANVLTF; CDR3 DNA: TGTGCCAGCAGTGAATTTGGCTCTGGGGCCAACGTCCTGACTTTC
D gene: -; J gene: TRBJ2-5; V gene: TRBV11-2; clone size: -; CDR3 protein: CASSLGGHSETQYF; CDR3 DNA: TGTGCCAGCAGCTTAGGAGGTCATTCGGAGACCCAGTACTTC
D gene: TRBD1; J gene: TRBJ1-1; V gene: TRBV28; clone size: many; CDR3 protein: CASSLLSTGGTEAFF; CDR3 DNA: TGTGCCAGCAGTTTATTATCGACAGGGGGCACTGAAGCTTTCTTT
D gene: -; J gene: TRBJ2-2; V gene: TRBV19; clone size: -; CDR3 protein: CASSIIETEELFF; CDR3 DNA: TGTGCCAGTAGTATAATAGAAACCGAGGAGCTGTTTTTT
D gene: TRBD2; J gene: TRBJ2-3; V gene: TRBV4-3; clone size: -; CDR3 protein: CASSPRLAGVADTQNF; CDR3 DNA: TGCGCCAGCAGCCCTAGACTAGCGGGAGTGGCAGATACGCAGAATTTT
D gene: -; J gene: TRBJ1-1; V gene: TRBV14; clone size: few; CDR3 protein: CASSHDALGTEAFF; CDR3 DNA: TGTGCCAGCAGCCATGACGCCTTGGGCACTGAAGCTTTCTTT
D gene: TRBD2; J gene: TRBJ2-3; V gene: TRBV28; clone size: few; CDR3 protein: CASSLLAGEDTQYF; CDR3 DNA: TGTGCCAGCAGTTTACTAGCGGGAGAAGATACGCAGTATTTT
D gene: TRBD2; J gene: TRBJ2-7; V gene: TRBV5-1; clone size: few; CDR3 protein: CASSLAGGSYYEQYF; CDR3 DNA: TGCGCCAGCAGCTTGGCCGGCGGGAGCTACTACGAGCAGTACTTC
D gene: -; J gene: TRBJ2-7; V gene: TRBV4-3; clone size: -; CDR3 protein: CASSQDPGRLYEQYF; CDR3 DNA: TGCGCCAGCAGCCAAGATCCGGGGCGCCTCTACGAGCAGTACTTC
D gene: -; J gene: TRBJ2-7; V gene: TRBV10-3; clone size: few; CDR3 protein: CAISESKAQSSYEQYF; CDR3 DNA: TGTGCCATCAGTGAGTCGAAGGCCCAGAGCTCCTACGAGCAGTACTTC
D gene: TRBD1; J gene: TRBJ2-7; V gene: TRBV6-5; clone size: few; CDR3 protein: CASSYATGSPRYEQYF; CDR3 DNA: TGTGCCAGCAGTTACGCGACAGGGTCGCCCCGCTACGAGCAGTACTTC
D gene: TRBD1; J gene: TRBJ2-7; V gene: TRBV27; clone size: -; CDR3 protein: CASKNNRDRLYEQYF; CDR3 DNA: TGTGCCAGCAAAAATAACCGGGACAGACTATACGAGCAGTACTTC
D gene: -; J gene: TRBJ2-3; V gene: TRBV20-1; clone size: -; CDR3 protein: CSAPPATGTDTQYF; CDR3 DNA: TGCAGTGCCCCCCCGGCCACGGGCACAGATACGCAGTATTTT
D gene: -; J gene: TRBJ2-7; V gene: TRBV20-1; clone size: -; CDR3 protein: CSARDTRNIRYEQYF; CDR3 DNA: TGCAGTGCTAGAGATACCCGAAATATCCGCTACGAGCAGTACTTC
D gene: TRBD1; J gene: TRBJ2-7; V gene: TRBV7-6; clone size: once; CDR3 protein: CASSLAQTGIDEQYF; CDR3 DNA: TGTGCCAGCAGCTTAGCCCAGACAGGGATCGACGAGCAGTACTTC
D gene: -; J gene: TRBJ2-7; V gene: TRBV5-6; clone size: few; CDR3 protein: CASSLEGEVYEQYF; CDR3 DNA: TGTGCCAGCAGCTTGGAGGGAGAGGTCTACGAGCAGTACTTC
D gene: -; J gene: TRBJ2-7; V gene: TRBV20-1; clone size: -; CDR3 protein: CSASGLNWAYEQYF; CDR3 DNA: TGCAGTGCTAGCGGGCTTAATTGGGCCTACGAGCAGTACTTC
D gene: -; J gene: TRBJ2-2; V gene: TRBV24-1; clone size: -; CDR3 protein: CATSDKAAPNTGELFF; CDR3 DNA: TGTGCCACCAGTGATAAAGCGGCTCCGAACACCGGGGAGCTGTTTTTT
D gene: -; J gene: TRBJ2-3; V gene: TRBV6-5; clone size: -; CDR3 protein: CASSYFGTHTDTQNF; CDR3 DNA: TGTGCCAGCAGTTATTTTGGGACTCACACAGATACGCAGAATTTT
D gene: TRBD2; J gene: TRBJ2-5; V gene: TRBV5-4; clone size: -; CDR3 protein: CASSFLGLAEETQYF; CDR3 DNA: TGTGCCAGCAGCTTCTTGGGACTAGCGGAAGAGACCCAGTACTTC
D gene: TRBD1; J gene: TRBJ1-1; V gene: TRBV7-3; clone size: many; CDR3 protein: CASSSTGALNTEAFF; CDR3 DNA: TGTGCCAGCAGCTCGACAGGGGCATTGAACACTGAAGCTTTCTTT
D gene: TRBD1; J gene: TRBJ1-2; V gene: TRBV6-1; clone size: -; CDR3 protein: CASGWTGLNYGYTF; CDR3 DNA: TGTGCCAGCGGATGGACAGGGTTGAACTATGGCTACACCTTC
D gene: -; J gene: TRBJ2-7; V gene: TRBV23-1; clone size: -; CDR3 protein: CASSQSDRDPHEQYF; CDR3 DNA: TGCGCCAGCAGTCAATCAGACCGGGACCCCCACGAGCAGTACTTC
D gene: -; J gene: TRBJ2-3; V gene: TRBV5-3; clone size: -; CDR3 protein: CASSRSETSTDTQYF; CDR3 DNA: TGCGCCAGCAGCCGATCCGAGACTAGCACAGATACGCAGTATTTT
D gene: -; J gene: TRBJ2-2; V gene: TRBV28; clone size: -; CDR3 protein: CASSSPTGFGEQFF; CDR3 DNA: TGTGCCAGCAGTTCCCCTACAGGGTTCGGGGAGCAGTTTTTT
D gene: -; J gene: TRBJ2-3; V gene: TRBV5-4; clone size: once; CDR3 protein: CASSFGPGPRPDTQYF; CDR3 DNA: TGCGCCAGCAGCTTTGGACCGGGACCCAGACCAGATACGCAGTATTTT
D gene: TRBD2; J gene: TRBJ2-3; V gene: TRBV10-3; clone size: -; CDR3 protein: CAISEKGTSGYTDTQYF; CDR3 DNA: TGTGCCATCAGTGAGAAAGGGACTAGCGGATACACAGATACGCAGTATTTT
D gene: TRBD1; J gene: TRBJ2-2; V gene: TRBV4-3; clone size: -; CDR3 protein: CASSRFRDRATGELFF; CDR3 DNA: TGCGCCAGCAGCCGTTTCCGGGACAGGGCGACCGGGGAGCTGTTTTTT
D gene: TRBD1; J gene: TRBJ1-4; V gene: TRBV20-1; clone size: few; CDR3 protein: CSASRQGTNEKLFF; CDR3 DNA: TGCAGTGCTAGTAGACAGGGGACTAATGAAAAACTGTTTTTT
D gene: -; J gene: TRBJ2-1; V gene: TRBV5-6; clone size: many; CDR3 protein: CASSSDLTYNEQFF; CDR3 DNA: TGTGCCAGCAGCTCCGACCTGACCTACAATGAGCAGTTCTTC
D gene: -; J gene: TRBJ2-3; V gene: TRBV28; clone size: many; CDR3 protein: CASGRDTQYF; CDR3 DNA: TGTGCCAGCGGGAGAGATACGCAGTATTTT